What follows are 20 T cell receptor beta chains derived from one specimen sequenced in a study of graft-versus-host responses after intestinal transplantation. Their recognized antigens are unknown. Measured with immunoSEQ multiplex PCR; TCRdb has only the in-frame clones, and not every one. The sample records roughly 89,000 clones, roughly 92% being singletons. Source: unstimulated CD4+ T cells sorted from spleen or lymph node cells, taken before intestinal transplant. The receptors come from a human donor who received an intestinal transplant.

The rearrangement uses TRBV7-2 and TRBJ2-2; D is uncertain. V dropped 1 base and J dropped 6 bases, with 6 bases sitting between them. In germline, CDR1 is SGHTA, CDR2 FQGNSA. This CDR3 spans 13 amino acids. The CDR3 sequence is CASSLVLAGELFF. In nucleotides, the CDR3 is TGTGCCAGCAGCTTAGTCCTAGCCGGGGAGCTGTTTTTT.

The chain combines TRBV6-6 with TRBJ1-2; TRBD1 matches 7 bases. The germline V gene encodes CDR1 MNHNY and CDR2 SVGAGI (reference sequence). The CDR3 covers 16 residues. The V gene end was trimmed by 6 bases and the J gene end by 6 bases; junction bases not matched to a gene: 16. The CDR3 DNA follows: TGTGCCAGCAGCAACCGAGGGGGCGAGGAAAAAAATGGCTACACCTTC. It translates to CASSNRGGEEKNGYTF.

CDR3 in DNA: TGTGCCAGCACCCCTAGCGGGGGTAACTACAATGAGCAGTTCTTC. As protein: CASTPSGGNYNEQFF. The V and J genes are TRBV5-4 and TRBJ2-1, with 10 bases lining up with TRBD2. Trimming removed 6 bases from V and 3 bases from J; junction bases left unmatched: 6. CDR1 is SGHNT, CDR2 YYREEE, per germline (reference sequence). This CDR3 has 15 amino acids.

The chain has TRBV2 and TRBJ2-3; 9 nucleotides match TRBD1. Germline lookup yields CDR1 SNHLY and CDR2 FYNNEI. The CDR3 spans 14 residues. With V trimmed by 8 bases and J by 2 bases, 5 bases remained unmatched. The CDR3 is CASFRDRVTDTQYF. DNA for the CDR3: TGTGCCAGCTTCCGGGACAGGGTCACAGATACGCAGTATTTT. The full variable domain, with the rest looked up from reference TRBV2 and TRBJ2-3, is EPEVTQTPSHQVTQMGQEVILRCVPISNHLYFYWYRQILGQKVEFLVSFYNNEISEKSEIFDDQFSVERPDGSNFTLKIRSTKLEDSAMYFCASFRDRVTDTQYFGPGTRLTVL.

The rearrangement links TRBV11-2 to TRBJ1-6; no clear D. The CDR3 is 13 amino acids. Germline CDR1 SGHAT, CDR2 FQNNGV. Trimming removed 5 bases at V and 9 bases at J, with 11 bases between. The CDR3 bases are TGTGCCAGCAGCGAGAGCGGAGTTTCACCCCTCCACTTT. The encoded protein is CASSESGVSPLHF.

The rearrangement links TRBV7-9 to TRBJ2-5; 7 bases are shared with TRBD1. The V segment lost 6 bases and the J segment 1 base; nucleotides outside the gene matches: 5. Germline V gives CDR1 SEHNR, CDR2 FQNEAQ (reference sequence). This CDR3 has 14 residues. The CDR3 is CASRQGKGQETQYF. The CDR3 nucleotides are TGTGCCAGCAGACAGGGGAAAGGCCAAGAGACCCAGTACTTC. Variable domain in full (rest from reference TRBV7-9 and TRBJ2-5): DTGVSQNPRHKITKRGQNVTFRCDPISEHNRLYWYRQTLGQGPEFLTYFQNEAQLEKSRLLSDRFSAERPKGSFSTLEIQRTEQGDSAMYLCASRQGKGQETQYFGPGTRLLVL.

This clone was recorded only once. The chain is built from TRBV5-1 and TRBJ2-7; a possible D gene is TRBD1 (5 bases). CDR3 length: 14 amino acids. Between the trimmed V and J ends, which lost 2 bases and 3 bases, there was a span of 12 bases. Germline V CDR1 and CDR2: SGHRS, YFSETQ. The CDR3, as DNA: TGCGCCAGCAGCTTTCAGACAGTCAACTACGAGCAGTACTTC. It translates to CASSFQTVNYEQYF.

The chain carries TRBV4-1 and TRBJ1-6, with 8 nucleotides matching TRBD1. From germline, CDR1 is MGHRA and CDR2 YSYEKL. With 3 bases clipped from V and 5 bases from J, the junction kept 6 bases outside the gene matches. The CDR3 extends over 16 amino acids. CDR3: CASSHRTGQDNSPLHF. CDR3 DNA: TGCGCCAGCAGCCATAGGACGGGACAGGATAATTCACCCCTCCACTTT.

Here the CDR3 reads CASSLAGQYNSPLHF. CDR3 bases: TGTGCCAGCAGCTTAGCGGGACAATATAATTCACCCCTCCACTTT. J is TRBJ1-6 and V is TRBV7-6; D perhaps matches TRBD1 (6 bases). This CDR3 region has 15 residues. Germline loops: CDR1 SGHVS, CDR2 FNYEAQ. Trimming cost V 0 bases and J 4 bases, with 7 bases left between them.

This clone was counted between two and nine times. The chain has TRBV6-1 and TRBJ1-2; D is possibly TRBD1 (5 bases). The V and J ends lost 8 bases and 1 base respectively, with 14 bases between them. The CDR3 extends over 14 amino acids. The germline V gene encodes CDR1 MNHNS and CDR2 SASEGT. This CDR3 is CASRAGQINYGYTF. CDR3 in DNA: TGTGCCAGCCGCGCGGGGCAGATTAACTATGGCTACACCTTC.

J is TRBJ1-6 and V is TRBV6-6; D uncertain. This CDR3 contains 15 residues. The germline gives CDR1 MNHNY, CDR2 SVGAGI (reference sequence). The V end lost 4 bases, the J end lost 6 bases, and 13 bases lay between the germline ends. The CDR3 sequence is CASSSDRPLNSPLHF. The CDR3 DNA follows: TGTGCCAGCAGTTCAGATCGTCCGCTTAATTCACCCCTCCACTTT.

The CDR3 is CASRGRTGVSYNEQFF. DNA for the CDR3: TGTGCCAGCAGGGGTAGGACAGGAGTATCTTACAATGAGCAGTTCTTC. The chain carries TRBV2 and TRBJ2-1; 7 positions match TRBD1. Germline-derived CDR1 and CDR2 are SNHLY and FYNNEI. This CDR3 contains 16 residues. V trimming: 6 bases; J trimming: 4 bases; junction bases outside the gene matches: 12.

V is TRBV5-1 and J is TRBJ2-5, with D hard to call. Per the germline V gene, CDR1 is SGHRS and CDR2 is YFSETQ. The length of the CDR3 is 14 residues. V lost 10 bases and J lost 1, with 17 bases in between. CDR3 coding DNA: TGCGCCTGCAATCTTGACACCCCCCAAGAGACCCAGTACTTC. Protein sequence: CACNLDTPQETQYF.

This clone has a single count. V usage is TRBV10-3 and J usage is TRBJ2-7, with 10 bases fitting TRBD1. Trimming at V came to 3 bases and at J to 6 bases, leaving 8 bases not matched to a gene. Germline CDR1 is ENHRY and CDR2 is SYGVKD. CDR3 length: 15 amino acids. This chain's CDR3 is CAISDHPGQGSEQYF. DNA of the CDR3: TGTGCCATCAGTGATCACCCGGGACAGGGGTCCGAGCAGTACTTC.

The chain combines TRBV6-5 with TRBJ1-1; a weak D match, TRBD1 (6 bases). The CDR3 has 13 residues. CDR1 and CDR2 from the germline V gene are MNHEY and SVGAGI. The germline V and J ends were trimmed by 6 bases and 0 bases, with 8 bases remaining between them. The CDR3 DNA sequence: TGTGCCAGCAGACGGACAGTGAACACTGAAGCTTTCTTT. It translates to CASRRTVNTEAFF.

The CDR3 DNA reads TGTGCCAGCAGCTTAGATAGTCCGTTAGCGGCGCCAAGGTCCTACAATGAGCAGTTCTTC. This translates into CASSLDSPLAAPRSYNEQFF. The chain uses TRBV11-3 and TRBJ2-1, with D maybe TRBD2 (6 bases). Germline V gene lookup returns CDR1 SGHNT and CDR2 YENEEA. V was clipped by 0 bases and J by 1 base, with 22 bases between them. This CDR3 is 20 amino acids long.

This chain uses TRBV2 with TRBJ1-3; 7 bases align to TRBD1. The V segment lost 6 bases and the J segment 8 bases; nucleotides outside the gene matches: 13. Germline CDR1 and CDR2: SNHLY and FYNNEI. This CDR3 contains 15 residues. The DNA of the CDR3 is TGTGCCAGCAGCGCTAACCTAGGACAGGAGGACACCATATATTTT. Encoded protein: CASSANLGQEDTIYF.

This sequence joins TRBV28 and TRBJ1-5; D uncertain. CDR3 length: 13 residues. V lost 7 bases and J lost 9, with 16 bases in between. Germline loops: CDR1 MDHEN, CDR2 SYDVKM. CDR3 DNA sequence: TGTGCCAGCAACCTCCGAGGGCCAAGGCCCCAGCATTTT. Its protein product is CASNLRGPRPQHF.

The chain uses TRBV7-8 and TRBJ2-7; 14 nucleotides match TRBD2. The length of the CDR3 is 14 residues. Looked up from germline, CDR1 is SGHVS and CDR2 is FQNEAQ. The V segment lost 4 bases and the J segment 6 bases; nucleotides outside the gene matches: 2. The CDR3 bases are TGTGCCAGCAGCTCCGGGACTAGCGGGAGCGAGCAGTACTTC. Protein sequence: CASSSGTSGSEQYF.

There are a few counts of this clone. The sample holds other DNA sequences that translate to the same CDR3. The CDR3, as DNA: TGCGCCAGCAGCTTCCAACCAGGGGGGTCCTACGAGCAGTACTTC. It encodes CASSFQPGGSYEQYF. This sequence joins TRBV5-1 and TRBJ2-7; perhaps TRBD1 as D (7 bases). V was trimmed by 2 bases and J by 1 base, leaving 13 bases between them. The CDR3 runs to 15 residues. CDR1 and CDR2 (germline): SGHRS, YFSETQ.